The 6 T cell receptor beta chains reported below all come from one sample, sequenced in a study of T-cell memory formation after mild COVID-19. From the 5' RACE reads, TCRdb called clonotypes with MiXCR, one entry per CDR3 protein. Altogether 450,000 to 650,000 distinct CDR3 sequences are present, 20% to 25% being singletons, with the ten largest covering around 9.2%. The material sequenced was PBMCs or a T cell subset sorted from them (not recorded which). The receptors were gathered from an adult woman who had mild COVID-19 (a few samples of this study predate the infection). Cell type and time point are not known.

In its sample, this clonotype was seen many times. V gene TRBV3-1 combines with J gene TRBJ2-3; possible D gene TRBD2, 5 bases. Germline values: CDR1 LGHDT, CDR2 YNNKEL (reference sequence). CDR3 size: 13 residues. Between the trimmed V and J ends, which lost 2 bases and 7 bases, there was a span of 10 bases. The CDR3 region is CASSQSGINTQYF. CDR3 sequence (DNA): TGTGCCAGCAGCCAATCGGGGATTAATACGCAGTATTTT.

V gene TRBV7-3 combines with J gene TRBJ2-7, with D possibly being TRBD2 (6 bases). The V gene's germline CDR1 is SGHTA and CDR2 FQGTGA. The CDR3 has 17 amino acids. Trimming took off 4 bases at V and 2 bases at J, with 21 bases between the two ends. The CDR3 here is CASSSVYSGLLPYEQYF. For the CDR3, the DNA is TGTGCCAGCAGCTCCGTGTATAGCGGACTTCTTCCCTACGAGCAGTACTTC. The whole variable domain, remainder taken from reference TRBV7-3 and TRBJ2-7, is GAGVSQTPSNKVTEKGKYVELRCDPISGHTALYWYRQSLGQGPEFLIYFQGTGAADDSGLPNDRFFAVRPEGSVSTLKIQRTERGDSAVYLCASSSVYSGLLPYEQYFGPGTRLTVT.

Only a few counts were recorded for this clonotype. The chain combines TRBV20-1 with TRBJ2-7; TRBD2 matches at 7 bases. The CDR3 is 16 amino acids. The junction had 17 bases not matched to a gene; V was cut back by 5 bases and J by 4 bases. Germline CDR1 and CDR2: DFQATT and SNEGSKA (reference sequence). The CDR3 DNA reads TGCAGTGCTCCCTTCGATTATAGCGGGTTGGTGTACGAGCAGTACTTC. The encoded protein is CSAPFDYSGLVYEQYF.

This clonotype was seen repeatedly, ten times or more. CDR3 nucleotides: TGTGCCAGCAGCTTATCGGGGGTAGCCAGAGGCGGTTGGAACACTGAAGCTTTCTTT. The encoded protein is CASSLSGVARGGWNTEAFF. This chain uses TRBV7-2 with TRBJ1-1; maybe TRBD1 (5 bases). The germline V and J ends were trimmed by 2 bases and 1 base, with 23 bases remaining between them. Germline-derived CDR1 and CDR2 are SGHTA and FQGNSA. CDR3 length: 19 residues.

The chain combines TRBV30 with TRBJ1-2; possible D gene TRBD1, 6 bases. The CDR3 loop spans 13 amino acids. Germline CDR1 and CDR2: GTSNPN and SVGIG (reference sequence). V lost 3 bases to trimming and J lost 3 bases, with 11 bases between them. The CDR3, as DNA: TGTGCCTGGAGATTCAGGACAGACTATGGCTACACCTTC. Translated: CAWRFRTDYGYTF.

The sample holds a few counts of this clonotype. V is TRBV20-1 and J is TRBJ1-1; 7 bases align to TRBD1. This CDR3 comprises 13 residues. Germline CDR1 and CDR2: DFQATT and SNEGSKA (reference sequence). J gave up 5 bases and V 5 bases, and 8 bases lay outside the gene matches. This chain's CDR3 is CSAPGRGGTEAFF. The CDR3 DNA reads as TGCAGTGCTCCCGGCAGGGGGGGGACTGAAGCTTTCTTT.